This paragraph reports one T cell receptor beta chain. The data were obtained in a study of T cell responses to AZD1222 COVID-19 vaccine. Trimming at V came to 6 bases and at J to 2 bases, leaving 4 bases not matched to a gene. Germline V gene sequence: CDR1 MNHEY, CDR2 SVGAGI. The CDR3 is 14 residues long. Measured with immunoSEQ multiplex PCR; TCRdb has only the in-frame clones, and not every one. The sample lists more than 100,000 clones; roughly 88% were seen once. This clonotype originated in an adult in good health. The specimen was peripheral blood, collected on day 0 of AZD1222 vaccination. J is TRBJ1-2 and V is TRBV6-5; 9 positions match TRBD1. The CDR3 here is CASSGDRANYGYTF. CDR3 in DNA: TGTGCCAGCAGCGGGGACAGGGCCAACTATGGCTACACCTTC.